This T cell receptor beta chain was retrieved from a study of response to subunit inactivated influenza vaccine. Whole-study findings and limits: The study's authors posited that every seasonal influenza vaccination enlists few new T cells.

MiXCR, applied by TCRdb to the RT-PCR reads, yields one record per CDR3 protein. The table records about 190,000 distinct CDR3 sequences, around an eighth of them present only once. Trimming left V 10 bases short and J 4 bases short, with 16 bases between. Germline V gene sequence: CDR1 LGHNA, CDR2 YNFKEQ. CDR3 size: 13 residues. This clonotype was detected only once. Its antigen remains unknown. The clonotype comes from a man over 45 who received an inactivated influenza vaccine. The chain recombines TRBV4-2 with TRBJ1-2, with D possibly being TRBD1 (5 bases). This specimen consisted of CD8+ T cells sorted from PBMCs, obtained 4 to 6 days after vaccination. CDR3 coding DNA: TGTGCCATGAGCCCGGGACGAAGCTATGGCTACACCTTC. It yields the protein CAMSPGRSYGYTF.